The 26 T cell receptor beta chains given below trace back to one sample, sequenced in a study of Ad26.COV2.S vaccination and SARS-CoV-2 variants. Treatment: some 20 received Ad26.COV2.S at low or high dose, single or two shots; several received placebo; per-sample allocation not given. Samples came from day 63 after the first vaccine or placebo injection. Method: immunoSEQ multiplex PCR; TCRdb's copy keeps in-frame clones and lacks some. The sample has roughly 350,000 clones, 86% seen once. The specimen was peripheral blood, collected in a trial of Ad26.COV2.S vaccine versus placebo. These receptor sequences come from a person aged 18-60 years who received the Ad26.COV2.S COVID-19 vaccine or a placebo.

The chain couples TRBV13 to TRBJ2-7; no reliable D call. V lost 0 bases and J 0 bases, leaving 6 bases between the germline ends. CDR1 is PRHDT, CDR2 FYEKMQ, per germline (reference sequence). The CDR3 length is 14 residues. Here the CDR3 reads CASSLGPASYEQYF. The CDR3 region has the DNA TGTGCCAGCAGCTTAGGTCCGGCCTCCTACGAGCAGTACTTC. The variable domain in full, completed from reference TRBV13 and TRBJ2-7, reads AAGVIQSPRHLIKEKRETATLKCYPIPRHDTVYWYQQGPGQDPQFLISFYEKMQSDKGSIPDRFSAQQFSDYHSELNMSSLELGDSALYFCASSLGPASYEQYFGPGTRLTVT.

The chain recombines TRBV5-1 with TRBJ2-3, with no clear D. Germline V CDR1 and CDR2: SGHRS, YFSETQ. The CDR3 has 15 residues. Trimming pared 0 bases from V and 5 bases from J, leaving 13 bases between. CDR3 loop: CASSLGLSFGDTQYF. DNA for the CDR3: TGCGCCAGCAGCTTGGGACTGTCATTTGGAGATACGCAGTATTTT.

The chain links TRBV28 to TRBJ2-7; 11 bases agree with TRBD1. Per the germline V gene, CDR1 is MDHEN and CDR2 is SYDVKM. The CDR3 loop spans 17 amino acids. J lost 3 bases, V lost 1 base, and 8 bases had no gene match. The CDR3 sequence is CASSLSGFGTGGYEQYF. The CDR3 DNA reads TGTGCCAGCAGTTTATCTGGGTTCGGGACAGGGGGCTACGAGCAGTACTTC.

The chain combines TRBV5-6 with TRBJ1-1, with unresolved D. The germline V gene has CDR1 SGHDT and CDR2 YYEEEE. V lost 0 bases to trimming and J lost 2 bases, with 5 bases between them. The CDR3 consists of 13 residues. CDR3 DNA: TGTGCCAGCAGCTTGGTGGCCAACACTGAAGCTTTCTTT. Encoded protein: CASSLVANTEAFF.

A single count supports this clone. V is TRBV10-2 and J is TRBJ1-4, with 8 nucleotides matching TRBD1. Trimming removed 8 bases from V and 7 bases from J; junction bases left unmatched: 9. Germline-derived CDR1 and CDR2 are WSHSY and SAAADI. CDR3 length: 14 residues. For the CDR3, the DNA is TGCGCCAGCCGACAGGGGCGCTCAAGTGAAAAACTGTTTTTT. Its translation is CASRQGRSSEKLFF.

DNA of the CDR3: TGTGCCAGCAGCTTCACAGGGGCAGATACGCAGTATTTT. Its protein is CASSFTGADTQYF. The J gene is TRBJ2-3, the V gene TRBV6-2 or TRBV6-3; 7 bases match TRBD1. The CDR3 extends over 13 amino acids. Trimming removed 6 bases from V and 4 bases from J; junction bases left unmatched: 4. CDR1 is MNHEY, CDR2 SVGEGT, per germline.

V and J are TRBV6-5 and TRBJ2-7; D possibly corresponds to TRBD1 (7 bases). Trimming pared 8 bases from V and 12 bases from J, leaving 23 bases between. This CDR3 region has 13 residues. Germline V gene data show CDR1 as MNHEY and CDR2 as SVGAGI. For the CDR3, the DNA is TGTGCCAGCTTCATGCAGGGGGGACAGCGTCCGTACTTC. Translated: CASFMQGGQRPYF.

CDR3 DNA: TGTGCCAGCAGCTTTTCTAGCGGACTTTACAATGAGCAGTTCTTC. Translated, it gives CASSFSSGLYNEQFF. The chain is built from TRBV5-6 and TRBJ2-1, with 7 bases that match TRBD2. CDR1 is SGHDT and CDR2 is YYEEEE in the germline V gene. With 2 bases clipped from V and 4 bases from J, the junction kept 6 bases outside the gene matches. This CDR3 has 15 residues. The variable domain in full, completed from reference TRBV5-6 and TRBJ2-1, reads DAGVTQSPTHLIKTRGQQVTLRCSPKSGHDTVSWYQQALGQGPQFIFQYYEEEERQRGNFPDRFSGHQFPNYSSELNVNALLLGDSALYLCASSFSSGLYNEQFFGPGTRLTVL.

V is TRBV6-5 and J is TRBJ1-4; 9 bases fit TRBD1. J was trimmed by 8 bases and V by 6 bases; bases with no gene match: 7. The germline gives CDR1 MNHEY, CDR2 SVGAGI. The CDR3 has 14 amino acids. CDR3 coding DNA: TGTGCCAGCAGCCAGGGACAGGGTCGCGAAAAACTGTTTTTT. Its protein is CASSQGQGREKLFF.

The CDR3 nucleotides read TGCAGCGTTACAGCGGGGGGAAGCACAGATACGCAGTATTTT. This gives the protein CSVTAGGSTDTQYF. This sequence joins TRBV29-1 and TRBJ2-3, with TRBD2 identical over 9 bases. The CDR3 contains 14 residues. CDR1 SQVTM and CDR2 ANQGSEA come from the germline V gene. The V and J ends lost 5 bases and 0 bases, in that order; junction bases with no gene match: 3.

The V call is TRBV3-1 (or the pseudogene TRBV3-2), the J call TRBJ2-7; the match to TRBD2 covers 11 bases. This CDR3 has 15 residues. The germline gives CDR1 LGHDT, CDR2 YNNKEL (reference sequence). Germline trimming cut 5 bases from V and 2 bases from J; bases unmatched to any gene: 5. Here the CDR3 reads CASSATSGSTYEQYF. In nucleotides, the CDR3 is TGTGCCAGCAGCGCAACTAGCGGGAGTACCTACGAGCAGTACTTC.

This chain connects TRBV27 to TRBJ2-1; 11 positions agree with TRBD2. V trimming: 6 bases; J trimming: 4 bases; junction bases outside the gene matches: 8. The CDR3 totals 16 residues. CDR1 and CDR2 (germline): MNHEY, SMNVEV (reference sequence). CDR3 protein: CASRLTSGIFYNEQFF. CDR3 coding DNA: TGTGCCAGCAGACTGACTAGCGGGATATTTTACAATGAGCAGTTCTTC.

The gene calls are TRBV9 and TRBJ1-1; no clear D. V lost 5 bases and J 4 bases, leaving 12 bases between the germline ends. The CDR3 contains 13 residues. CDR1 is SGDLS, CDR2 YYNGEE, per germline. The CDR3 DNA reads TGTGCCAGCAGTCGGGGAGATTCCACTGAAGCTTTCTTT. Amino acids: CASSRGDSTEAFF.

This chain links TRBV13 with TRBJ1-1; the D is unclear. Germline assignment: CDR1 PRHDT and CDR2 FYEKMQ (reference sequence). V shed 3 bases and J shed 8 bases, with 7 bases lying between them. The CDR3 totals 11 residues. The CDR3 here is CASSFIREAFF. The CDR3 DNA follows: TGTGCCAGCAGCTTCATCCGGGAAGCTTTCTTT.

This clone came up a few times. The rearrangement links TRBV6-5 to TRBJ2-7; D may be TRBD2 (7 bases). The CDR3 has 13 residues. In germline, CDR1 is MNHEY, CDR2 SVGAGI. V was shortened by 7 bases and J by 1 base, with 11 bases between the two germline ends. The CDR3 DNA reads as TGTGCCAGCAAGGGGGGGCTTTCCTACGAGCAGTACTTC. Encoded protein: CASKGGLSYEQYF.

The table lists this clone with a count of one. J is TRBJ2-1 and V is TRBV6-4; the match to TRBD1 covers 7 bases. The CDR3 covers 12 residues. Germline assignment: CDR1 MRHNA and CDR2 SNTAGT. J gave up 14 bases and V 6 bases, and 10 bases lay outside the gene matches. The CDR3 DNA follows: TGTGCCAGCAGCCATCTAGACAGGGACGAGTTCTTC. Its protein product is CASSHLDRDEFF.

This clone occurred once. The chain joins TRBV4-3 to TRBJ1-2; maybe TRBD1 (5 bases). This CDR3 spans 14 amino acids. V lost 0 bases, J lost 3 bases, and 8 bases lay in between. CDR1 LGHNA and CDR2 YSLEER come from the germline V gene. The CDR3 DNA follows: TGCGCCAGCAGCCAAGATGGGGGGGACTATGGCTACACCTTC. Its protein product is CASSQDGGDYGYTF.

This sequence joins TRBV19 and TRBJ1-2; 7 nucleotides match TRBD1. The CDR3 totals 18 residues. Trimming at V came to 4 bases and at J to 4 bases, leaving 18 bases not matched to a gene. Germline loops: CDR1 LNHDA, CDR2 SQIVND (reference sequence). This CDR3 reads CASSTPRGGQKETYGYTF. The CDR3, as DNA: TGTGCCAGTAGTACCCCCCGAGGGGGACAGAAAGAGACCTATGGCTACACCTTC.

This rearrangement joins TRBV7-9 to TRBJ2-7; D possibly corresponds to TRBD1 (5 bases). This CDR3 is 14 amino acids long. CDR1 and CDR2 (germline): SEHNR, FQNEAQ (reference sequence). The V and J ends lost 5 bases and 3 bases respectively, with 14 bases between them. DNA of the CDR3: TGTGCCAGCAGCCAAGTGGGGCAGGGCTACGAGCAGTACTTC. This gives the protein CASSQVGQGYEQYF.

The V call is TRBV2, the J call TRBJ1-2; D remains ambiguous. The CDR3 consists of 14 residues. The germline V gene encodes CDR1 SNHLY and CDR2 FYNNEI. Trimming took 6 bases from V and 6 from J, leaving 17 bases between them. The CDR3 DNA reads TGTGCCAGCAGCGCCGGGCCCGCCGCGGATGGCTACACCTTC. Translating gives CASSAGPAADGYTF.

The chain carries TRBV6-1 and TRBJ2-7; D not certain. Trimming took 3 bases from V and 0 from J, leaving 15 bases between them. Germline values: CDR1 MNHNS, CDR2 SASEGT. The CDR3 runs 16 residues. The CDR3 nucleotides are TGTGCCAGCAGTGAGTCCCTGGCCTTAAGCTCCTACGAGCAGTACTTC. Translating it yields CASSESLALSSYEQYF.

This clone was observed a few times. Here the CDR3 DNA reads TGTGCCAGCAGTGGACCGGGACAGCCTAATGAAAAACTGTTTTTT. This translates into CASSGPGQPNEKLFF. The chain combines TRBV2 with TRBJ1-4, with 7 bases aligning to TRBD1. The CDR3 runs to 15 residues. CDR1 and CDR2 from the germline V gene are SNHLY and FYNNEI. The trim removed 4 bases at V and 3 bases at J, leaving 5 bases unmatched. The entire variable domain, with the rest obtained from reference TRBV2 and TRBJ1-4, is as follows: EPEVTQTPSHQVTQMGQEVILRCVPISNHLYFYWYRQILGQKVEFLVSFYNNEISEKSEIFDDQFSVERPDGSNFTLKIRSTKLEDSAMYFCASSGPGQPNEKLFFGSGTQLSVL.

This clone came up a few times. This chain uses TRBV7-2 with TRBJ2-1; D call uncertain. Trimming cost V 2 bases and J 7 bases, with 6 bases left between them. The CDR3 extends over 12 amino acids. Germline CDR1 is SGHTA and CDR2 is FQGNSA. CDR3 in DNA: TGTGCCAGCAGCTTAAGTTTGAATGAGCAGTTCTTC. Translated, it gives CASSLSLNEQFF.

The chain recombines TRBV9 with TRBJ1-2; D gene ambiguous. This CDR3 has 14 amino acids. V was pared by 0 bases and J by 3 bases, with 9 bases between. Per the germline V gene, CDR1 is SGDLS and CDR2 is YYNGEE. The CDR3 DNA reads as TGTGCCAGCAGCGTAGGGCCCGGGGACTATGGCTACACCTTC. This encodes CASSVGPGDYGYTF.

The chain has TRBV6-2 or TRBV6-3 and TRBJ1-5; TRBD1 is a possible D gene (6 bases). V was shortened by 4 bases and J by 1 base, with 14 bases between the two germline ends. The CDR3 has 16 amino acids. The germline V gene has CDR1 MNHEY and CDR2 SVGEGT. The DNA for the CDR3 is TGTGCCAGCAGTTCCCGAGGGGGGTTAAGCAATCAGCCCCAGCATTTT. Residues: CASSSRGGLSNQPQHF.

The chain carries TRBV19 and TRBJ2-1; no reliable D call. The germline V gene has CDR1 LNHDA and CDR2 SQIVND (reference sequence). The CDR3 runs 14 residues. V gave up 9 bases and J gave up 1 base, with 13 bases separating them. DNA for the CDR3: TGTGCCAGCTCCCGCAGTGGGTCCTACAATGAGCAGTTCTTC. Translating gives CASSRSGSYNEQFF. The whole variable domain, filled in from reference TRBV19 and TRBJ2-1, reads DGGITQSPKYLFRKEGQNVTLSCEQNLNHDAMYWYRQDPGQGLRLIYYSQIVNDFQKGDIAEGYSVSREKKESFPLTVTSAQKNPTAFYLCASSRSGSYNEQFFGPGTRLTVL.